This record concerns one TCR beta chain sequence. Deletions cut 1 base from V and 1 base from J, with 10 bases between. CDR3 length: 15 amino acids. CDR1 is SEHNR and CDR2 is FQNEAQ in the germline V gene (reference sequence). The data derive from a study of blood T cell repertoires in COVID-19. Sequenced by immunoSEQ multiplex PCR; TCRdb stores in-frame clones only, minus some. The top ten hold approximately 15% of the sample, which has 65,000 to 70,000 clones, around 88% seen once. This TCR was recovered from a middle-aged man with COVID-19, enrolled during active disease. The J gene is TRBJ1-1, the V gene TRBV7-9, with D perhaps TRBD1 (5 bases). The sequencing input was peripheral blood. The CDR3 DNA follows: TGTGCCAGCAGCTTAGGGCAGGGCGCGAACACTGAAGCTTTCTTT. It yields the protein CASSLGQGANTEAFF.